This TCR beta chain is from a study of OX40 agonist ivuxolimab in advanced cancers. Across the study: Every 2 weeks, ivuxolimab was infused into the patients intravenously at between 0.01 and 10 mg/kg.

Using immunoSEQ multiplex PCR, the repertoire was profiled, and TCRdb retains in-frame clones only, with some absent. The data contain some 47,000 clones, around 80% of them seen just once; the ten biggest clones take up 6.8%. The length of the CDR3 is 15 residues. Trimming pared 0 bases from V and 6 bases from J, leaving 14 bases between. Germline loops: CDR1 SGHAT, CDR2 FQNNGV. This specimen was CD4+ or CD8+ T cells sorted from blood, taken in a trial of the OX40 agonist ivuxolimab. This chain uses TRBV11-2 with TRBJ1-1; the D is unclear. The receptor's source is an adult with an advanced solid tumor such as melanoma, head and neck, liver or kidney cancer. The CDR3 sequence is CASSLEWGRESEAFF. The CDR3 DNA reads as TGTGCCAGCAGCTTAGAATGGGGTAGGGAGTCTGAAGCTTTCTTT.